The T cell receptor beta chain described here comes from a study of molecular identifiers for immune sequencing clone quantification. General observations from the study: A single cell's spiked Jurkat TCR RNA was reportedly detectable among fewer than 1.1 million naive cells. Clones carrying above 20 RNA copies accounted for over 97% of effector molecules, under 1% in naive cells.

Sorting defined naive CD8 T cells as CD8+CD4-CCR7+CD45RA+. TCRdb ran MiXCR on the PCR reads and lists one entry per CDR3 protein. The sample consists of about 640,000 distinct CDR3 sequences, just under 20% of them appearing once. This clonotype was recorded many times. The antigen is undetermined. The CDR3 has 18 amino acids. V gave up 4 bases and J gave up 0 bases, with 19 bases separating them. CDR1 and CDR2 from the germline V gene are SGHAT and FQNNGV. The sample comprised naive CD8+ T cells from blood, with Jurkat cell RNA spiked in. Subset described: FACS-sorted CD8+CD4-CCR7+CD45RA+ naive T cells. The receptor's source is a human donor in good health. Some libraries in this study had Jurkat cell RNA spiked in. V gene TRBV11-2 combines with J gene TRBJ2-1, with D perhaps matching TRBD1 or TRBD2 (6 bases each). CDR3 protein: CASSSLSGDMSSYNEQFF. CDR3 bases: TGTGCCAGCAGCTCCCTATCGGGGGACATGAGCTCCTACAATGAGCAGTTCTTC.